The clone carrying this TCR beta chain occurred many times. These data come from a study of early T cells in non-severe SARS-CoV-2 infection. Study background: The chains were unpaired, and the sequenced material was bulk RNA from unsorted whole blood.

Individually, cDNA molecules had unique molecular identifiers attached to them. From the 5' RACE reads, TCRdb called clonotypes with MiXCR, one entry per CDR3 protein. This sample has nearly 30,000 distinct CDR3 sequences, with about 6.1% found just once. V lost 7 bases, J lost 7 bases, and 23 bases lay in between. In germline, CDR1 is SEHNR, CDR2 FQNEAQ (reference sequence). CDR3 length: 15 amino acids. This chain connects TRBV7-9 to TRBJ2-7, with a weak D call TRBD2 (6 bases). The source of this sequence is an adult who was a healthcare worker with PCR-confirmed SARS-CoV-2 infection or an uninfected control (not recorded which). The source material was whole blood. The CDR3 DNA is TGTGCCAGCAAATTCGCTGCCGGGGGAGTGGGGGAGCAGTACTTC. Its protein is CASKFAAGGVGEQYF.